The 9 T cell receptor beta chains presented below share a single source sample, sequenced in a study of T cells in tuberculosis. Libraries were prepared by immunoSEQ multiplex PCR; TCRdb keeps only in-frame clonotypes and omits some of them. The top ten hold 7% to 8% of the sample, which has about 33,000 clones, approximately 90% seen once. Sequencing was done on a sample of PBMCs. Receptors originate from a donor aged 10 to 29 with latent tuberculosis or without tuberculosis infection. Some clones in this sample may be carry-over from other donors' samples.

This clone appeared once. The chain is built from TRBV6-6 and TRBJ1-4; TRBD1 matches 7 bases. V lost 6 bases to trimming and J lost 7 bases; unmatched junction nucleotides: 11. This CDR3 is 15 amino acids long. Germline loops: CDR1 MNHNY, CDR2 SVGAGI (reference sequence). The CDR3 protein is CASSSTGEAGEKLFF. The CDR3 DNA reads TGTGCCAGCAGCTCCACAGGGGAGGCAGGTGAAAAACTGTTTTTT.

The chain has TRBV5-1 and TRBJ2-3; a possible D gene is TRBD1 (6 bases). The CDR3 is 14 residues long. Deletions cut 4 bases from V and 2 bases from J, with 11 bases between. The germline gives CDR1 SGHRS, CDR2 YFSETQ. The CDR3 region is CASSPTGLTDTQYF. Here the CDR3 DNA reads TGCGCCAGCAGCCCTACAGGGCTCACAGATACGCAGTATTTT.

This chain connects TRBV11-2 to TRBJ2-7; maybe TRBD2 (6 bases). Germline values: CDR1 SGHAT, CDR2 FQNNGV. CDR3 length: 14 residues. V gave up 5 bases and J gave up 0 bases, with 11 bases separating them. CDR3 DNA sequence: TGTGCCAGCAGCATGGGAGGTAGCTCCTACGAGCAGTACTTC. Its translation is CASSMGGSSYEQYF.

The chain employs TRBV7-6 and TRBJ2-7, with TRBD2 matching over 9 bases. The CDR3 has 19 amino acids. V trimming: 1 base; J trimming: 5 bases; junction bases outside the gene matches: 18. Germline CDR1 SGHVS, CDR2 FNYEAQ. The CDR3 here is CASSLGPLQAGGNENEQYF. CDR3 DNA sequence: TGTGCCAGCAGCTTAGGCCCCCTACAAGCGGGAGGCAACGAAAACGAGCAGTACTTC. Filled out from reference TRBV7-6 and TRBJ2-7, the complete variable domain reads GAGVSQSPRYKVTKRGQDVALRCDPISGHVSLYWYRQALGQGPEFLTYFNYEAQQDKSGLPNDRFSAERPEGSISTLTIQRTEQRDSAMYRCASSLGPLQAGGNENEQYFGPGTRLTVT.

This sequence joins TRBV6-5 and TRBJ1-4, with D uncertain. V lost 2 bases, J lost 3 bases, and 7 bases lay in between. The V gene's germline CDR1 is MNHEY and CDR2 SVGAGI. The length of the CDR3 is 14 residues. Here the CDR3 reads CASSYLPANEKLFF. The CDR3, as DNA: TGTGCCAGCAGTTACCTACCCGCTAATGAAAAACTGTTTTTT.

The chain recombines TRBV10-3 with TRBJ2-7, with D tentatively TRBD2 (6 bases). Trimming removed 10 bases at V and 3 bases at J, with 16 bases between. In germline, CDR1 is ENHRY, CDR2 SYGVKD. The CDR3 has 13 amino acids. The CDR3 nucleotides read TGTGCCACGAGGGGCGCGGGGATCTACGAGCAGTACTTC. This codes for CATRGAGIYEQYF.

The chain uses TRBV4-1 and TRBJ1-1, with 7 bases aligning to TRBD1. Germline V gene data show CDR1 as MGHRA and CDR2 as YSYEKL. The J segment lost 5 bases and the V segment lost 1 base, leaving 4 bases of the junction unmatched. The CDR3 length is 14 residues. This chain's CDR3 is CASSQGPGGTEAFF. The CDR3 nucleotides are TGCGCCAGCAGCCAAGGTCCAGGGGGGACTGAAGCTTTCTTT.

This rearrangement joins TRBV7-9 to TRBJ2-2, with 7 bases matching TRBD1. The CDR3 runs to 13 residues. The V gene end was trimmed by 3 bases and the J gene end by 6 bases; junction bases not matched to a gene: 1. Germline V CDR1 and CDR2: SEHNR, FQNEAQ (reference sequence). The CDR3 nucleotides are TGTGCCAGCAGCTTTCAGGGGGCCGGGGAGCTGTTTTTT. Amino acid sequence: CASSFQGAGELFF.

The chain combines TRBV23-1 with TRBJ1-6; no reliable D call. TRBV23-1 is an ORF; its function is uncertain. Trimming cost V 3 bases and J 9 bases, with 12 bases left between them. This CDR3 spans 14 amino acids. This CDR3 reads CASSQCVSGSPLHF. Written as DNA, the CDR3 is TGCGCCAGCAGTCAGTGTGTTTCGGGTTCACCCCTCCACTTT.